This TCR beta chain was sequenced during a study of vaccination effects on CD4 cells after COVID-19. Study in general: All participants had two doses of either the BNT162b2 or mRNA-1273 vaccine. A couple of convalescent patients each provided a sample, at 16 days and at one week before vaccination. Notes on the study in general: Marked clonal contraction was seen late after vaccination (in both infection- and vaccine-induced clones).

After expansion with viral peptide pools in the ViraFEST assay, antigen-specific CD4+ T cells were sequenced. Upon completion of about eleven days in culture, CD4+ T cells were isolated. From March to December 2020, the person had a SARS-CoV-2 infection that was confirmed by PCR. Wells each received 1.5 million to 2.5 million PBMC, cultured with about 9.3 IU/ml IL-2 and roughly 9.8 ug/ml peptides. Method: immunoSEQ multiplex PCR; TCRdb's copy keeps in-frame clones and lacks some. Among 42,000 or so clones listed, 60% to 75% were seen once. Details on this clone: The antigen remains unidentified.

Trimming took 3 bases from V and 3 from J; bases not matched to a gene: 8. Germline CDR1 SNHLY, CDR2 FYNNEI. The CDR3 has 16 amino acids. This sample comprised CD4+ T cells from PBMCs cultured with a peptide pool, obtained before COVID-19 vaccination. The chain uses TRBV2 and TRBJ1-5; 7 bases map to TRBD1. The clonotype was recovered from a human donor who had a prior SARS-CoV-2 infection. CDR3: CASSERWDRPNQPQHF. The DNA for the CDR3 is TGTGCCAGCAGTGAGCGTTGGGACAGACCCAATCAGCCCCAGCATTTT.